This T cell receptor (beta chain) was profiled in a study of PD-L1 blockade in urothelial cancer. On the study more broadly: Patients had undergone 0 to 3 prior chemotherapy regimens.

This CDR3 is 13 amino acids long. The V gene lost 2 bases and the J gene lost 4 bases, with 8 bases spanning the gap. CDR1 SNHLY and CDR2 FYNNEI come from the germline V gene. Patients in the study were battling locally advanced or metastatic urothelial carcinoma. In each PCR, synthetic TCR analog templates were spiked in. Sequencing used immunoSEQ multiplex PCR; TCRdb keeps in-frame clones, though not all of them. Of some 45,000 clones detected, about nine tenths appear once; the ten largest clones hold almost 4%. Points on this clone: Its antigen is currently unknown.

The study's findings and limits: In blood at 3 weeks, tumor-associated clones expanded more among patients with durable benefit.

This TCR was recovered from a man aged 80 or over with urothelial cancer. The chain carries TRBV2 and TRBJ1-1, with D possibly TRBD1 on 5 matching bases. The source was PBMCs, collected around atezolizumab (anti-PD-L1) treatment. The CDR3 DNA reads TGTGCCAGCAGTGAATCCGGGGGCACTGAAGCTTTCTTT. Residues: CASSESGGTEAFF.